This T cell receptor beta chain was retrieved from a study of blood T cells in healthy people across ages (dated by TCRdb to between 2015 and 2017). In the study overall: In model experiments, template switching captured about one uniquely barcoded TCR beta cDNA molecule for every two T cells. To track age-related changes in TCR beta repertoire diversity, the study relied on deep sequencing normalized with unique cDNA molecular identifiers. The donors were divided into four age groups: young (average around 17 years), middle-aged (approximately 41), aged (about 56) and long-lived (about 84). To avoid experimental bias, donors of different ages were distributed randomly across sequencing lanes. Using the same blood draw, the study looked at two additional independent replicas of 1 million unique cDNA reads for two donors, one aged 18 to 29 and the other aged 80 or older.

This clonotype occurred a few times. Its antigen specificity is not known. One base away there is no much larger clone; base qualities are not given. The paper as a whole reports these results and caveats: Compared with the aged group, more naive CD4+ T cells, fewer expanded clones and increased TCR diversity were shown by the long-lived group, suggesting age selection. Observed TCR beta diversity per million T cells fell roughly linearly with age, and a significant reduction was already apparent by age roughly 40. Total diversity estimates from one million sequenced T cells were considered lower bounds and underestimates. Bulk unsorted PBMC profiling prevented conclusive comparison of naive and antigen-experienced compartments. Because the CMV infection status of the donors was unknown, age-related changes in expanded clonotypes may potentially have been confounded. There was a strong correlation between observed TCR beta diversity and the percentage of naive T cells measured by flow cytometry.

The 39 donors, aged about 6 to 90 years, were systemically healthy Caucasian individuals from Russia. Each donor gave about 9.7 milliliters of peripheral blood, drawn into EDTA-treated Vacutainer tubes. Ficoll-Paque density-gradient centrifugation was used to isolate PBMCs, with at least 7 million per sample. Total RNA was extracted from PBMCs with Trizol reagent, with at least 5 micrograms obtained per sample. For every donor, flow cytometry on a PBMC aliquot measured the percentage of naive CD45RAhigh/CD27high T cells. Including the terminal cysteine and phenylalanine, the CDR3 comprises 17 residues. The CDR3 DNA has 51 bases and is translated from base 1. The germline V gene specifies SGHAT as CDR1 and FQNNGV as CDR2. Trimming takes 4 bases from V and 1 base from J, and the germline ends sit 16 bases apart. Libraries were built with 5' RACE. A second roughly 7 to 11 cycle PCR used a sample-barcoded 5' primer and a J-beta primer mix. Each TCR beta cDNA molecule received a unique molecular identifier from a template-switch 5' adaptor carrying 12 random nucleotides. At least 2.5 million CDR3-containing paired-end reads were obtained from each sample. First-strand cDNA was synthesized from all RNA with the Mint cDNA synthesis kit, primed by a TRBC-specific oligonucleotide. All cDNA was treated with uracil-DNA glycosylase and then went through a first 18-cycle PCR with the universal primers M1SS and BC2_uni_R. As for how the authors treated the data: For normalization, 1 million high-quality reads were randomly selected from each sample, with every read carrying a distinct molecular identifier. Instead of being binned into consensus sequences, reads with shared molecular identifiers were discarded. MiTCR, with a Q25 quality threshold and the strictest error-elimination algorithm, was used for CDR3 identification, clonotype clustering and error correction. A nonparametric unseen species model with Euler transformation was used to estimate lower-bound total TCR beta diversity. TCRdb redid the processing of the public reads, applying fastp at Q25 and MiXCR, and retained in-frame beta chains. Each entry merges the rows of one CDR3 protein and shows their most common DNA and genes. The V and J calls were determined by TCRdb, not by the authors. The sample table holds some 1,800,000 distinct CDR3 sequences, of which more than 35% were seen once. The ten biggest clones cover more than 20% of the sample.

The source of this sequence is a human donor in good health. Sequencing used blood. This chain is built from TRBV11-2 and TRBJ1-4; 6 matching bases give a weak D call of TRBD1. The CDR3 protein sequence reads: CASSSFRTARTNEKLFF. The nucleotides read TGTGCCAGCAGCTCATTCCGGACAGCAAGAACTAATGAAAAACTGTTTTTT.